These T cell receptor beta chains were read from a single sample in a study of T-cell memory formation after mild COVID-19. TCRdb re-derived calls from the 5' RACE reads in MiXCR, one entry per CDR3 protein. The table has approximately 250,000 distinct CDR3 sequences, over 15% seen once. The sample comprised PBMCs or a T cell subset sorted from them (not recorded which). These receptors originate from a man younger than 30 who had mild COVID-19 (a few samples of this study predate the infection). Cell type and time point are not known. Both conserved end residues are part of each CDR3. D genes are given only for firm matches. Expanded clones get a size class; other rows say once, few or many, or leave the size out.

j_call clone_size d_call v_call cdr3_aa cdr3_nt
TRBJ2-6 - TRBD1 TRBV5-1 CASSGDRGPGANVLTF TGCGCCAGCAGCGGGGACAGGGGGCCTGGGGCCAACGTCCTGACTTTC
TRBJ1-1 few TRBD1 TRBV7-9 CASSPQGGIKAFF TGTGCCAGCAGCCCGCAGGGGGGGATTAAAGCTTTCTTT
TRBJ1-1 few - TRBV20-1 CSASGNGNTEAFF TGCAGTGCTAGTGGGAACGGGAACACTGAAGCTTTCTTT
TRBJ1-4 - - TRBV7-6 CASSLGLLLASEKLFF TGTGCCAGCAGCTTAGGGCTCCTACTTGCGTCTGAAAAACTGTTTTTT
TRBJ2-7 many - TRBV6-5 CASSYSLQGSYEQYF TGTGCCAGCAGTTACTCGCTCCAGGGCTCCTACGAGCAGTACTTC
TRBJ2-1 - TRBD2 TRBV9 CASSLLARLAGVNEQFF TGTGCCAGCAGCCTTTTAGCGCGTCTAGCGGGGGTTAATGAGCAGTTCTTC
TRBJ2-3 - TRBD2 TRBV6-5 CASSSQTTTGGGTDTQYF TGTGCCAGCAGTTCCCAGACTACAACGGGGGGTGGGACAGATACGCAGTATTTT
TRBJ1-2 - - TRBV5-1 CASSYPGGEHGYTF TGCGCCAGCAGCTACCCGGGGGGTGAACATGGCTACACCTTC
TRBJ2-4 - - TRBV4-1 CASSQGNRATAKNIQYF TGCGCCAGCAGCCAAGGGAACAGGGCCACGGCCAAAAACATTCAGTACTTC
TRBJ2-1 - TRBD2 TRBV5-1 CASSLRGVDEQFF TGCGCCAGCAGCCTGCGGGGGGTAGATGAGCAGTTCTTC
TRBJ2-5 few - TRBV7-2 CASSLASEGTQYF TGTGCCAGCAGCTTAGCTAGCGAGGGGACCCAGTACTTC
TRBJ1-3 few TRBD1 TRBV9 CASSAEQGAGNTIYF TGTGCCAGCAGCGCGGAACAGGGGGCTGGAAACACCATATATTTT
TRBJ2-1 - - TRBV7-9 CASSLVLANEQFF TGTGCCAGCAGCTTAGTACTGGCGAATGAGCAGTTCTTC
TRBJ2-5 many - TRBV2 CASSVPRGLRETQYF TGTGCCAGCAGTGTTCCCAGGGGACTTCGGGAGACCCAGTACTTC